These 21 T cell receptor beta chains were sequenced from one sample in a study of shared clonotypes between healthy human individuals. Naive CD8 populations comprised CD45RO-negative cells positively selected for CCR7, excluding terminally differentiated effector memory CD45RA+ cells. The assay was immunoSEQ multiplex PCR, and TCRdb's table has in-frame clones only and misses some. The table has 800,000 to 950,000 clones, about 96% seen once; the top ten hold around 0.25%. Sequenced sample: naive CD8+ T cells sorted from blood. The receptors were sampled from a man between 25 and 39 years old in good health.

The J gene is TRBJ2-1, the V gene TRBV9; 7 nucleotides agree with TRBD1. V was pared by 0 bases and J by 7 bases, with 13 bases of the junction left unmatched. Germline values: CDR1 SGDLS, CDR2 YYNGEE. The CDR3 has 17 residues. The chain's CDR3 is CASSVEGSGTVPNEQFF. The CDR3 nucleotides read TGTGCCAGCAGCGTAGAGGGATCCGGGACAGTCCCTAATGAGCAGTTCTTC.

The J gene is TRBJ1-1, the V gene TRBV28; no definite D call. The CDR3 is made up of 10 amino acids. CDR1 and CDR2 (germline): MDHEN, SYDVKM. The ends were cut back, 3 bases at V and 11 bases at J, with 7 bases in the middle. DNA for the CDR3: TGTGCCAGCAGTTTGAACACCGCTTTCTTT. It yields the protein CASSLNTAFF. Complete variable domain (other parts from reference TRBV28 and TRBJ1-1): DVKVTQSSRYLVKRTGEKVFLECVQDMDHENMFWYRQDPGLGLRLIYFSYDVKMKEKGDIPEGYSVSREKKERFSLILESASTNQTSMYLCASSLNTAFFGQGTRLTVV.

This clone was seen a single time. This chain connects TRBV29-1 to TRBJ1-1, with 8 bases lining up with TRBD1. CDR3 length: 13 amino acids. V was clipped by 6 bases and J by 1 base; unmatched bases: 4. The germline V gene has CDR1 SQVTM and CDR2 ANQGSEA. The CDR3 protein is CSVTQGGNTEAFF. For the CDR3, the DNA is TGCAGCGTGACACAGGGGGGGAACACTGAAGCTTTCTTT.

The genes are TRBV7-8 and TRBJ2-7, with D perhaps assigned TRBD1 or TRBD2 (5 bases each). This CDR3 is built from 11 residues. V was trimmed by 8 bases and J by 3 bases, leaving 8 bases between them. CDR1 is SGHVS and CDR2 is FQNEAQ in the germline V gene. The CDR3 loop reads CASRGDYEQYF. The CDR3 DNA reads TGTGCCAGCCGAGGGGACTACGAGCAGTACTTC.

The chain has TRBV27 and TRBJ2-1; no clear D gene. Germline assignment: CDR1 MNHEY and CDR2 SMNVEV (reference sequence). The CDR3 loop spans 13 amino acids. V lost 1 base to trimming and J lost 10 bases, with 11 bases between them. CDR3 loop: CASSLLGDEEQFF. The DNA for the CDR3 is TGTGCCAGCAGTTTATTAGGCGACGAGGAGCAGTTCTTC.

The chain has TRBV27 and TRBJ1-1; D call uncertain. This CDR3 has 14 residues. Germline V lookup: CDR1 MNHEY, CDR2 SMNVEV (reference sequence). The V end was cut by 4 bases, the J end by 5 bases, with 14 bases between. CDR3 nucleotide sequence: TGTGCCAGCAGTTCAGAGGTGGGTTGGACTGAAGCTTTCTTT. This encodes CASSSEVGWTEAFF.

This rearrangement joins TRBV10-1 to TRBJ2-7; D gene unclear. Trimming stripped 4 bases from V and 2 bases from J, with 15 bases between. CDR3 length: 15 amino acids. Germline-derived CDR1 and CDR2 are WNHNN and SYGVQD (reference sequence). The CDR3 DNA sequence: TGCGCCAGCAGTGTAAGGCCGGAGATCACCTACGAGCAGTACTTC. It translates to CASSVRPEITYEQYF.

CDR3 loop: CATSRDQAPETQYF. The CDR3 bases are TGTGCCACCAGCAGAGACCAGGCCCCAGAGACCCAGTACTTC. The V call is TRBV15, the J call TRBJ2-5; D not certain. V shed 0 bases and J shed 4 bases, with 9 bases lying between them. This CDR3 has 14 amino acids. CDR1 LNHNV and CDR2 YYDKDF come from the germline V gene (reference sequence).

The chain has TRBV6-1 and TRBJ1-2; no clear D gene. Germline V gene data show CDR1 as MNHNS and CDR2 as SASEGT. Trimming removed 1 base from V and 4 bases from J, with 13 bases in between. CDR3 length: 15 residues. CDR3 coding DNA: TGTGCCAGCAGTGAAGGGCTATCAGGTGGCTATGGCTACACCTTC. This codes for CASSEGLSGGYGYTF.

The chain couples TRBV27 to TRBJ2-1; tentatively, D is TRBD2 (7 bases). The CDR3 loop spans 15 amino acids. V dropped 11 bases and J dropped 2 bases, with 19 bases sitting between them. Germline-derived CDR1 and CDR2 are MNHEY and SMNVEV (reference sequence). CDR3 amino acids: CAVGWGGGPYNEQFF. As DNA, the CDR3 is TGTGCCGTCGGGTGGGGGGGCGGTCCCTACAATGAGCAGTTCTTC.

The chain links TRBV27 to TRBJ2-1, with 12 bases aligning to TRBD2. V lost 4 bases and J lost 0; bases outside the gene matches: 4. Germline V gives CDR1 MNHEY, CDR2 SMNVEV (reference sequence). This CDR3 is built from 17 residues. CDR3 in amino acids: CASSYSSGRASYNEQFF. The CDR3 DNA sequence: TGTGCCAGCAGTTATTCTAGCGGGAGGGCCTCCTACAATGAGCAGTTCTTC.

The rearrangement joins TRBV30 to TRBJ1-4; weak D call: TRBD1 (5 bases). With 5 bases removed from V and 7 bases from J, the gap between germline ends came to 17 bases. Germline-derived CDR1 and CDR2 are GTSNPN and SVGIG (reference sequence). The CDR3 covers 14 residues. The CDR3 region has the DNA TGTGCCTGGGGCTCAGAAGGGGAGGTTGAAAAACTGTTTTTT. Translating gives CAWGSEGEVEKLFF.

The chain uses TRBV5-1 and TRBJ2-7; D uncertain. The V end was cut by 6 bases, the J end by 3 bases, with 13 bases between. The CDR3 runs 13 residues. Germline CDR1 SGHRS, CDR2 YFSETQ. The CDR3: CASTPVTSYEQYF. In DNA, the CDR3 is TGCGCCAGCACTCCAGTAACCAGCTACGAGCAGTACTTC.

V gene TRBV4-3 combines with J gene TRBJ2-2; a possible D gene is TRBD2 (5 bases). V was shortened by 2 bases and J by 5 bases, with 12 bases between the two germline ends. The length of the CDR3 is 15 residues. From germline, CDR1 is LGHNA and CDR2 YSLEER. The CDR3 DNA reads as TGCGCCAGCAGCCAACTACTCGGAGGAACCGGGGAGCTGTTTTTT. Protein sequence: CASSQLLGGTGELFF.

The chain is built from TRBV10-3 and TRBJ1-1, with D tentatively TRBD1 (5 bases). V lost 6 bases and J lost 8, with 16 bases in between. Germline V CDR1 and CDR2: ENHRY, SYGVKD. This CDR3 has 13 amino acids. The CDR3 DNA is TGTGCCATCAGGCAGGGCCTGAACCGCGAAGCTTTCTTT. It is translated as CAIRQGLNREAFF.

A remark on this clone: The same CDR3 is also encoded by other DNA sequences in this sample. V usage is TRBV28 and J usage is TRBJ2-2; D is unclear. CDR3 length: 12 amino acids. Germline V CDR1 and CDR2: MDHEN, SYDVKM. CDR3 coding DNA: TGTGCATCAAGCCGCTACACCGGGGAGCTGTTTTTT. Its protein product is CASSRYTGELFF.

This clone has more than one count but fewer than ten. The same CDR3 arises from other DNA sequences in this sample as well. This chain joins TRBV7-9 and TRBJ2-7; D ambiguous. CDR3 length: 12 residues. CDR1 is SEHNR, CDR2 FQNEAQ, per germline (reference sequence). V lost 1 base, J lost 2 bases, and 3 bases lay in between. The CDR3 region has the DNA TGTGCCAGCAGCTTAGAGACCTACGAGCAGTACTTC. This encodes CASSLETYEQYF.

This rearrangement joins TRBV7-9 to TRBJ2-1; D possibly uses TRBD1 or TRBD2 (5 bases each). Germline values: CDR1 SEHNR, CDR2 FQNEAQ (reference sequence). Between the trimmed V and J ends, which lost 3 bases and 4 bases, there was a span of 13 bases. The CDR3 has 15 amino acids. The CDR3 region is CASSLVGERYNEQFF. The CDR3 nucleotides read TGTGCCAGCAGCTTGGTGGGGGAGAGGTACAATGAGCAGTTCTTC.

The rearrangement joins TRBV4-1 to TRBJ2-1, with 9 bases that match TRBD2. The CDR3 totals 13 residues. V lost 8 bases and J lost 4; bases outside the gene matches: 3. Germline CDR1 is MGHRA and CDR2 is YSYEKL. This CDR3 reads CASGLAGYNEQFF. The CDR3 region has the DNA TGCGCCAGCGGGCTAGCGGGATACAATGAGCAGTTCTTC.

Details on this clone: A junction end diverges from the germline sequence, so it may reflect a read error. The chain carries TRBV15 and TRBJ2-5; maybe TRBD2 (5 bases). Germline CDR1 and CDR2: LNHNV and YYDKDF (reference sequence). There are 15 residues in the CDR3. CDR3 bases: TGCGCCACCAGCAGAGATCAACGGCGGGCAGAGACCCAGTACTTC. This sequence encodes CATSRDQRRAETQYF.

The V call is TRBV27, the J call TRBJ2-6; D is uncertain. The V and J ends lost 5 bases and 4 bases respectively, with 12 bases between them. Germline V CDR1 and CDR2: MNHEY, SMNVEV (reference sequence). This CDR3 region has 15 residues. As DNA, the CDR3 is TGTGCCAGCAGTATTGGAACGACGGGGGCCAACGTCCTGACTTTC. It yields the protein CASSIGTTGANVLTF.